A selection of T cell receptor beta chains follows, all from one sample in a study of yellow fever vaccine responses in identical twins. A single record per CDR3 protein comes from TCRdb applying MiXCR to the RT-PCR reads. Here the sample spans about 1,100 distinct CDR3 sequences, roughly 80% being singletons. Sequencing used T cells from blood (PBMCs), unsorted or a sorted subset (not recorded which), obtained before or after yellow fever vaccination (not recorded which). These receptors originate from a female donor who received the yellow fever vaccine. The CDR3 runs from the conserved cysteine through the conserved F or W. The D gene is left open where the match is weak. Clone size is given for some rows only: seen once, a few or many times, or a class if the clone is expanded.

D gene	clone size	CDR3 length	V gene	J gene	CDR3 protein	CDR3 DNA
NA	NA	11	TRBV6-1	TRBJ2-7	CASSQYGEQYF	TGTGCCAGCAGTCAGTATGGCGAGCAGTACTTC
TRBD2	NA	15	TRBV6-1	TRBJ2-1	CASSTTGGLGNEQFF	TGTGCCAGCAGTACGACGGGGGGGCTGGGCAATGAGCAGTTCTTC
NA	NA	13	TRBV10-3	TRBJ2-1	CAIHSDYGGEQFF	TGTGCCATCCACTCAGATTATGGAGGCGAGCAGTTCTTC
NA	few	16	TRBV13	TRBJ2-4	CASSLYGLLAKNIQYF	TGTGCCAGCAGCTTATATGGTTTACTAGCCAAAAACATTCAGTACTTC
NA	NA	12	TRBV3-1	TRBJ2-3	CASSAAPDTQYF	TGTGCCAGCAGCGCCGCCCCGGATACGCAGTATTTT
NA	NA	13	TRBV5-6	TRBJ2-1	CASSLGATNEQFF	TGTGCCAGCAGCCTTGGGGCCACCAATGAGCAGTTCTTC
TRBD1	NA	15	TRBV4-1	TRBJ1-2	CASSQGDRKLDGYTF	TGCGCCAGCAGCCAAGGGGACAGGAAGTTGGATGGCTACACCTTC
NA	NA	18	TRBV14	TRBJ2-1	CASSQDIRKGSSYNEQFF	TGTGCCAGCAGCCAAGACATTCGGAAGGGAAGCTCCTACAATGAGCAGTTCTTC
TRBD2	NA	14	TRBV7-3	TRBJ2-1	CASSYIGGGNEQFF	TGTGCCAGCAGCTATATTGGGGGGGGCAATGAGCAGTTCTTC
NA	NA	14	TRBV11-2	TRBJ1-1	CASSGPARQAKAFF	TGTGCCAGCAGCGGCCCCGCCCGACAGGCGAAAGCTTTCTTT
NA	NA	13	TRBV13	TRBJ2-5	CASIQKPWETQYF	TGTGCCAGCATTCAGAAGCCCTGGGAGACCCAGTACTTC
NA	NA	14	TRBV11-2	TRBJ2-7	CASSPTMTSYEQYF	TGTGCCAGCAGTCCCACAATGACCTCCTACGAGCAGTACTTC
NA	NA	15	TRBV6-2/TRBV6-3	TRBJ1-1	CASSYAGEGNTEAFF	TGTGCCAGCAGTTACGCAGGGGAGGGCAACACTGAAGCTTTCTTT
NA	once	15	TRBV9	TRBJ2-4	CASSEGGATKNIQYF	TGTGCCAGCAGCGAGGGGGGCGCTACCAAAAACATTCAGTACTTC
NA	few	14	TRBV10-2	TRBJ2-2	CASRATWFPGELFF	TGCGCCAGCAGGGCCACTTGGTTCCCCGGGGAGCTGTTTTTT
NA	NA	13	TRBV4-1	TRBJ1-2	CASSQDNNYGYTF	TGCGCCAGCAGCCAAGATAACAACTATGGCTACACCTTC
NA	once	15	TRBV4-3	TRBJ1-2	CASSQESRGNYGYTF	TGCGCCAGCAGCCAAGAAAGTCGGGGGAACTATGGCTACACCTTC
NA	NA	14	TRBV18	TRBJ1-1	CASSSRGRDTEAFF	TGTGCCAGCTCATCGAGGGGACGGGACACTGAAGCTTTCTTT
NA	NA	17	TRBV7-6	TRBJ2-3	CASTKGAGPETLDTQYF	TGTGCCAGCACCAAGGGGGCGGGACCAGAGACGTTGGATACGCAGTATTTT
TRBD2	once	16	TRBV11-1	TRBJ2-3	CASSLVASGGPDTQYF	TGTGCCAGCAGCTTAGTCGCTAGCGGTGGGCCAGATACGCAGTATTTT
TRBD1	NA	12	TRBV5-4	TRBJ2-1	CASSRQGNEQFF	TGTGCCAGCAGCAGACAGGGCAATGAGCAGTTCTTC
NA	NA	16	TRBV27	TRBJ2-3	CASSLQKILSTDTQYF	TGTGCCAGCAGTTTACAGAAAATACTGAGCACAGATACGCAGTATTTT
NA	NA	15	TRBV11-1	TRBJ2-2	CASSLAAPNTGELFF	TGTGCCAGCAGCTTAGCAGCTCCGAACACCGGGGAGCTGTTTTTT
NA	NA	13	TRBV4-1	TRBJ1-4	CASSRGGSEKLFF	TGCGCCAGCAGCCGGGGAGGTTCTGAAAAACTGTTTTTT
NA	few	13	TRBV11-1	TRBJ2-1	CASGTGSYNEQFF	TGTGCCAGCGGGACGGGCTCCTACAATGAGCAGTTCTTC
TRBD1	few	14	TRBV4-1	TRBJ1-4	CASSPGTGREKLFF	TGCGCCAGCAGCCCGGGGACAGGGAGAGAAAAACTGTTTTTT
NA	NA	9	TRBV23-1	TRBJ2-5	CASSQSVVF	TGCGCCAGCAGTCAATCGGTAGTCTTC
NA	once	16	TRBV11-2	TRBJ1-3	CASSLDHRVSGNTIYF	TGTGCCAGCAGCTTAGATCACAGGGTTTCTGGAAACACCATATATTTT
TRBD1	NA	15	TRBV6-1	TRBJ1-5	CASSIDRDSNQPQHF	TGTGCCAGCAGCATCGACAGGGATAGCAATCAGCCCCAGCATTTT
NA	NA	13	TRBV15	TRBJ1-5	CATSTGPNQPQHF	TGTGCCACCAGCACAGGGCCCAATCAGCCCCAGCATTTT
NA	NA	13	TRBV4-3	TRBJ2-5	CASSLGEGETQYF	TGCGCCAGCAGCCTCGGGGAAGGAGAGACCCAGTACTTC
TRBD1	large	16	TRBV6-5	TRBJ1-1	CASSYGYRGKNTEAFF	TGTGCCAGCAGTTACGGATACAGGGGGAAGAACACTGAAGCTTTCTTT
NA	NA	10	TRBV29-1	TRBJ2-7	CSVFHYEQYF	TGCAGCGTTTTCCACTACGAGCAGTACTTC
NA	NA	13	TRBV4-3	TRBJ1-3	CASSQGAGNTIYF	TGTGCCAGCAGCCAAGGGGCCGGAAACACCATATATTTT
NA	NA	13	TRBV7-3	TRBJ2-2	CASSSAWGLELFF	TGTGCCAGCAGTTCCGCCTGGGGACTCGAGCTGTTTTTT
NA	few	14	TRBV6-4	TRBJ1-6	CASSDLGSDSPLHF	TGTGCCAGCAGTGACTTGGGGTCGGATTCACCCCTCCACTTT
TRBD1	NA	15	TRBV6-1	TRBJ2-1	CASREPGQGDNEQFF	TGTGCCAGCAGAGAACCGGGACAGGGAGACAATGAGCAGTTCTTC